This record concerns one T cell receptor (beta chain) sequence. This entry is derived from a study of control samples from healthy donors and cancer patients. Here immunoSEQ multiplex PCR was the method, and the copy in TCRdb shows in-frame clones only, minus some. The table has 85,000 to 90,000 clones, over 65% seen once. The junction had 5 bases not matched to a gene; V was cut back by 6 bases and J by 7 bases. Germline V gives CDR1 SNHLY, CDR2 FYNNEI. CDR3 length equals 13 residues. The receptor was derived from a woman aged 40-49 years in good health. V and J are TRBV2 and TRBJ1-2; 10 nucleotides match TRBD1. The sequencing input was blood. The CDR3 coding sequence is TGTGCCAGCAGGGGACAGGGGCCCGGTGGCTACACCTTC. Amino acids: CASRGQGPGGYTF.